The 19 T cell receptor beta chains below come from one sample, sequenced in a study of shared clonotypes between healthy human individuals. Naive CD8 isolation took CD45RO-negative cells positively selected for CCR7 and excluded terminally differentiated effector memory CD45RA+ cells. Clones were read by immunoSEQ multiplex PCR, and TCRdb kept only the in-frame ones, dropping some. Here the sample spans hundreds of thousands of clones, 95% to 98% being singletons. The sample was naive CD8+ T cells sorted from blood. These receptors originate from a man in his thirties or forties in good health.

This rearrangement joins TRBV20-1 to TRBJ2-5; no firm D call. CDR3 size: 11 residues. Trimming shortened V by 3 bases and J by 4 bases, and 6 bases separated the two germline ends. The V gene's germline CDR1 is DFQATT and CDR2 SNEGSKA (reference sequence). CDR3 sequence: CSARVGETQYF. The CDR3 DNA follows: TGCAGTGCTAGGGTAGGAGAGACCCAGTACTTC.

This chain links TRBV28 with TRBJ2-3; TRBD1 matches at 8 bases. With 6 bases clipped from V and 3 bases from J, the junction kept 8 bases outside the gene matches. CDR1 is MDHEN and CDR2 is SYDVKM in the germline V gene. CDR3 length equals 15 residues. In nucleotides, the CDR3 is TGTGCCAGCAGCTCGGGACAGGTAGCGACAGATACGCAGTATTTT. Translating it yields CASSSGQVATDTQYF.

The chain couples TRBV5-4 to TRBJ1-1, with D tentatively TRBD1 (6 bases). V was clipped by 4 bases and J by 7 bases, with 17 bases between them. From germline, CDR1 is SGHNT and CDR2 YYREEE (reference sequence). CDR3 length: 14 residues. In DNA form, the CDR3 reads TGTGCCAGCAGCGGGGACACCACGACCTTTGAAGCTTTCTTT. Amino acid sequence: CASSGDTTTFEAFF. Full variable domain (outside the CDR3, taken from reference TRBV5-4 and TRBJ1-1): ETGVTQSPTHLIKTRGQQVTLRCSSQSGHNTVSWYQQALGQGPQFIFQYYREEENGRGNFPPRFSGLQFPNYSSELNVNALELDDSALYLCASSGDTTTFEAFFGQGTRLTVV.

J is TRBJ1-5 and V is TRBV4-1; D remains ambiguous. V was shortened by 2 bases and J by 11 bases, with 28 bases between the two germline ends. The germline gives CDR1 MGHRA, CDR2 YSYEKL. This CDR3 spans 18 amino acids. CDR3: CASSQSWVGTPEWRSQHF. The CDR3 DNA reads as TGCGCCAGCAGCCAAAGTTGGGTGGGCACCCCGGAATGGAGGTCCCAGCATTTT.

This clone occurred once. The chain recombines TRBV15 with TRBJ1-2; D is ambiguous. The V end lost 1 base, the J end lost 1 base, and 10 bases lay between the germline ends. The CDR3 extends over 15 amino acids. Germline CDR1 is LNHNV and CDR2 is YYDKDF (reference sequence). CDR3 sequence reads: CATSRAGVLNYGYTF. The CDR3 DNA reads as TGTGCCACCAGCAGAGCCGGAGTGCTTAACTATGGCTACACCTTC.

The chain employs TRBV25-1 and TRBJ2-7; possible D gene TRBD1, 6 bases. V lost 3 bases and J lost 1, with 10 bases in between. CDR3 length: 14 amino acids. The germline gives CDR1 MGHDK, CDR2 SYGVNS. CDR3 nucleotides: TGTGCCAGCAGTGAGTTCCAGGGGTCCTACGAGCAGTACTTC. Amino acid sequence: CASSEFQGSYEQYF.

V usage is TRBV7-2 and J usage is TRBJ1-2; D call uncertain. The germline gives CDR1 SGHTA, CDR2 FQGNSA. Trimming removed 7 bases from V and 8 bases from J, with 14 bases in between. The CDR3 sequence is 12 residues long. In nucleotides, the CDR3 is TGTGCCAGCAATACATGGGAAGAAGGCTACACCTTC. Its protein product is CASNTWEEGYTF.

The chain links TRBV28 to TRBJ2-1; D is possibly TRBD2 (5 bases). The CDR3 length is 16 residues. V lost 3 bases and J 6 bases, leaving 18 bases between the germline ends. The germline CDR1 and CDR2 sequences are MDHEN and SYDVKM. In DNA form, the CDR3 reads TGTGCCAGCAGTTTGCCTGGGAGTAGCGTGGTCAATGAGCAGTTCTTC. Protein sequence: CASSLPGSSVVNEQFF.

The rearrangement links TRBV12-5 to TRBJ1-2, with D possibly TRBD1 on 5 matching bases. V lost 1 base to trimming and J lost 4 bases, with 10 bases between them. Germline V gene data show CDR1 as LGHNT and CDR2 as FRNRAP. The CDR3 runs 14 residues. The CDR3 region is CASGLGDGTYGYTF. As DNA, the CDR3 is TGTGCTAGTGGTTTGGGGGACGGTACCTATGGCTACACCTTC.

The chain combines TRBV29-1 with TRBJ2-2; D gene uncertain. CDR1 and CDR2 from the germline V gene are SQVTM and ANQGSEA. V was pared by 6 bases and J by 4 bases, with 9 bases between. This CDR3 spans 12 amino acids. The CDR3 DNA reads TGCAGCGTAGAGTTAGCCACCGGGGAGCTGTTTTTT. This encodes CSVELATGELFF.

This chain links TRBV14 with TRBJ2-7; D gene unclear. Germline V lookup: CDR1 SGHDN, CDR2 FVKESK. CDR3 length: 12 residues. Deletions cut 3 bases from V and 5 bases from J, with 8 bases between. The CDR3 DNA reads TGTGCCAGCAGCCACCCCGAGAACGAGCAGTACTTC. Protein product: CASSHPENEQYF.

This sequence joins TRBV14 and TRBJ2-7, with D unresolved. This CDR3 is built from 15 residues. V lost 3 bases and J 3 bases, leaving 15 bases between the germline ends. Germline loops: CDR1 SGHDN, CDR2 FVKESK. The CDR3 DNA reads as TGTGCCAGCAGCCACAATGGCGGATCCTTCTACGAGCAGTACTTC. Translated: CASSHNGGSFYEQYF.

This chain joins TRBV7-9 and TRBJ2-1, with 10 bases identical to TRBD2. CDR1 is SEHNR and CDR2 is FQNEAQ in the germline V gene (reference sequence). The CDR3 is made up of 15 amino acids. V lost 4 bases, J lost 8 bases, and 8 bases stayed unmatched. Written as DNA, the CDR3 is TGTGCCAGCAGCTCGGGACTAGCGTGGTTCGATGAGCAGTTCTTC. Translation gives CASSSGLAWFDEQFF.

This clone occurred once. Additional DNA sequences in this sample encode the identical CDR3. V usage is TRBV19 and J usage is TRBJ2-7; D is unclear. Germline lookup yields CDR1 LNHDA and CDR2 SQIVND (reference sequence). The germline V and J ends were trimmed by 4 bases and 3 bases, with 4 bases remaining between them. The CDR3 spans 11 residues. The CDR3 protein is CASSNSYEQYF. The DNA for the CDR3 is TGTGCCAGTAGTAACAGCTACGAGCAGTACTTC. The full variable domain, its missing parts supplied by reference TRBV19 and TRBJ2-7, is DGGITQSPKYLFRKEGQNVTLSCEQNLNHDAMYWYRQDPGQGLRLIYYSQIVNDFQKGDIAEGYSVSREKKESFPLTVTSAQKNPTAFYLCASSNSYEQYFGPGTRLTVT.

This rearrangement joins TRBV7-9 to TRBJ1-2; perhaps TRBD1 as D (6 bases). Germline V gene data show CDR1 as SEHNR and CDR2 as FQNEAQ (reference sequence). The CDR3 is 14 amino acids. V lost 1 base to trimming and J lost 6 bases, with 12 bases between them. This CDR3 is CASSLVPGANGYTF. The CDR3 nucleotides read TGTGCCAGCAGCTTAGTCCCGGGGGCGAATGGCTACACCTTC.

The chain recombines TRBV6-1 with TRBJ2-7; tentative D call: TRBD2 (6 bases). This CDR3 has 13 amino acids. V lost 6 bases and J 2 bases, leaving 11 bases between the germline ends. Germline V gene sequence: CDR1 MNHNS, CDR2 SASEGT. The CDR3 DNA sequence: TGTGCCAGCAGCGGGGGTATTACCTACGAGCAGTACTTC. Its protein product is CASSGGITYEQYF.

The gene calls are TRBV7-9 and TRBJ2-7, with a weak D call TRBD1 (6 bases). Trimming pared 5 bases from V and 2 bases from J, leaving 19 bases between. The CDR3 is made up of 16 amino acids. Germline V gives CDR1 SEHNR, CDR2 FQNEAQ (reference sequence). This CDR3 reads CASSPRTVVGTYEQYF. The CDR3 DNA reads as TGTGCCAGCAGCCCGAGGACAGTTGTTGGAACCTACGAGCAGTACTTC.

This chain uses TRBV9 with TRBJ2-1; no reliable D call. V lost 2 bases and J 12 bases, leaving 12 bases between the germline ends. CDR3 size: 12 residues. The germline gives CDR1 SGDLS, CDR2 YYNGEE. The CDR3 here is CASSVIGTRQFF. In DNA form, the CDR3 reads TGTGCCAGCAGCGTTATAGGAACGAGGCAGTTCTTC.

The V call is TRBV10-2, the J call TRBJ2-7, with a possible D match to TRBD1 (5 bases). V was trimmed by 2 bases and J by 2 bases, leaving 7 bases between them. This CDR3 has 13 residues. Looked up from germline, CDR1 is WSHSY and CDR2 is SAAADI. CDR3 DNA: TGCGCCAGCAGTGAGGCGACAGCCTACGAGCAGTACTTC. Its protein is CASSEATAYEQYF.